Following are 24 T cell receptor beta chains from one sample sequenced in a study of T cell responses to AZD1222 COVID-19 vaccine. Produced via immunoSEQ multiplex PCR; TCRdb's table is partial and in-frame only. The data show about 130,000 clones, roughly 90% seen once. The sequenced sample was peripheral blood, obtained 28 days after the second AZD1222 dose. The origin of the receptors is an adult who received the AZD1222 COVID-19 vaccine.

This clone was observed once. The chain carries TRBV3-1 (or the pseudogene TRBV3-2) and TRBJ2-7; D is unclear. V shed 1 base and J shed 2 bases, with 3 bases lying between them. The CDR3 runs 12 residues. Germline CDR1 is LGHDT and CDR2 is YNNKEL (reference sequence). The CDR3: CASSQVAYEQYF. CDR3 nucleotide sequence: TGTGCCAGCAGCCAAGTCGCCTACGAGCAGTACTTC.

The chain couples TRBV24-1 to TRBJ2-3, with 10 bases matching TRBD2. Unmatched junction bases numbered 5, after V lost 2 bases and J lost 4 bases. Germline CDR1 reads KGHDR; CDR2 reads SFDVKD. This CDR3 comprises 16 residues. CDR3 loop: CATSDSILAGADTQYF. The CDR3, as DNA: TGTGCCACCAGTGATTCCATTCTAGCGGGAGCAGATACGCAGTATTTT.

The chain carries TRBV28 and TRBJ1-1; unclear D gene. V was shortened by 8 bases and J by 0 bases, with 7 bases between the two germline ends. The CDR3 has 12 residues. Germline V gene lookup returns CDR1 MDHEN and CDR2 SYDVKM. The CDR3 loop reads CASRVLNTEAFF. Written as DNA, the CDR3 is TGTGCCAGCCGGGTACTGAACACTGAAGCTTTCTTT.

The chain uses TRBV5-5 and TRBJ2-3; D may be TRBD2 (6 bases). Germline-derived CDR1 and CDR2 are SGHKS and YYEKEE (reference sequence). The length of the CDR3 is 15 residues. V was pared by 1 base and J by 8 bases, with 17 bases between. Here the CDR3 reads CASSLRGASGVTQYF. The CDR3 DNA reads as TGTGCCAGCAGCTTGAGAGGGGCTTCGGGGGTTACGCAGTATTTT.

The V gene is TRBV7-2, the J gene TRBJ2-2, with TRBD1 matching over 9 bases. Germline CDR1 reads SGHTA; CDR2 reads FQGNSA. The CDR3 is made up of 14 amino acids. Trimming removed 6 bases from V and 7 bases from J; junction bases left unmatched: 6. The CDR3 DNA follows: TGTGCCAGCAGTAGCGACAGGGGGATCGGGGAGCTGTTTTTT. This sequence encodes CASSSDRGIGELFF. The full variable domain, completed using reference TRBV7-2 and TRBJ2-2, is GAGVSQSPSNKVTEKGKDVELRCDPISGHTALYWYRQSLGQGLEFLIYFQGNSAPDKSGLPSDRFSAERTGGSVSTLTIQRTQQEDSAVYLCASSSDRGIGELFFGEGSRLTVL.

The rearrangement links TRBV9 to TRBJ2-2; D may be TRBD2 (5 bases). Germline CDR1 SGDLS, CDR2 YYNGEE. The length of the CDR3 is 15 residues. Between the trimmed V and J ends, which lost 0 bases and 1 base, there was a span of 7 bases. The CDR3 reads CASSVAGRNTGELFF. As DNA, the CDR3 is TGTGCCAGCAGCGTAGCTGGGAGGAACACCGGGGAGCTGTTTTTT.

In its sample, this clone was seen once. The rearrangement links TRBV18 to TRBJ2-7; D is ambiguous. The CDR3 consists of 14 residues. Germline values: CDR1 KGHSH, CDR2 LQKENI. Trimming took off 4 bases at V and 7 bases at J, with 17 bases between the two ends. The CDR3 loop reads CASSLQTRTREQYF. Here the CDR3 DNA reads TGTGCCAGCTCACTACAGACACGAACGCGGGAGCAGTACTTC. Based on the CDR3 plus reference TRBV18 and TRBJ2-7, the full variable domain is NAGVMQNPRHLVRRRGQEARLRCSPMKGHSHVYWYRQLPEEGLKFMVYLQKENIIDESGMPKERFSAEFPKEGPSILRIQQVVRGDSAAYFCASSLQTRTREQYFGPGTRLTVT.

This chain uses TRBV7-5 with TRBJ2-1; no check of the table's D call, TRBD2, against the DNA was made. TRBV7-5 is given as a pseudogene. CDR3 size: 16 residues. For the CDR3, the DNA is TGTGCCAGAAGCAAAAGCGGGAGGGCCTTCTACAATGAGCAGTTCTTC. Protein product: CARSKSGRAFYNEQFF.

Here the CDR3 reads CASSLGGLEQYF. Written as DNA, the CDR3 is TGTGCCAGCAGTTTAGGTGGCCTCGAGCAGTACTTC. The genes are TRBV27 and TRBJ2-7, with D uncertain. Germline CDR1 reads MNHEY; CDR2 reads SMNVEV (reference sequence). The CDR3 length is 12 residues. Between the trimmed V and J ends, which lost 2 bases and 6 bases, there was a span of 8 bases.

The gene calls are TRBV28 and TRBJ2-4; D is perhaps TRBD2 (5 bases). Trimming cost V 1 base and J 0 bases, with 7 bases left between them. CDR3 length: 15 residues. Germline V gives CDR1 MDHEN, CDR2 SYDVKM. The CDR3 spells CASSLSGLAKNIQYF. In nucleotides, the CDR3 is TGTGCCAGCAGTTTATCTGGACTAGCCAAAAACATTCAGTACTTC.

The V and J genes are TRBV28 and TRBJ1-2; D is unresolved. V lost 5 bases, J lost 4 bases, and 8 bases lay in between. This CDR3 comprises 12 residues. In germline, CDR1 is MDHEN, CDR2 SYDVKM. The CDR3 loop is CASSRRSYGYTF. CDR3 coding DNA: TGTGCCAGCAGTAGGAGAAGCTATGGCTACACCTTC.

The V gene is TRBV28, the J gene TRBJ1-4; D gene uncertain. The CDR3 extends over 14 amino acids. V dropped 8 bases and J dropped 2 bases, with 12 bases sitting between them. CDR1 and CDR2 (germline): MDHEN, SYDVKM. The CDR3 sequence: CASSSGGTNEKLFF. DNA of the CDR3: TGTGCCAGCTCTAGCGGTGGGACTAATGAAAAACTGTTTTTT. Complete variable domain (other parts from reference TRBV28 and TRBJ1-4): DVKVTQSSRYLVKRTGEKVFLECVQDMDHENMFWYRQDPGLGLRLIYFSYDVKMKEKGDIPEGYSVSREKKERFSLILESASTNQTSMYLCASSSGGTNEKLFFGSGTQLSVL.

This chain connects TRBV18 to TRBJ2-7; D might be TRBD1 or TRBD2, each matching 5 bases. V was pared by 3 bases and J by 3 bases, with 9 bases between. The CDR3 is made up of 13 amino acids. Germline loops: CDR1 KGHSH, CDR2 LQKENI. The CDR3 here is CASSPGTDYEQYF. DNA for the CDR3: TGTGCCAGCTCACCTGGGACGGACTACGAGCAGTACTTC.

The rearrangement uses TRBV7-2 and TRBJ1-2; D is perhaps TRBD1 (5 bases). CDR3 length equals 13 residues. Germline CDR1 and CDR2: SGHTA and FQGNSA. The V and J ends lost 3 bases and 8 bases respectively, with 13 bases between them. The CDR3 here is CASSFRGGNGYTF. CDR3 DNA sequence: TGTGCCAGCAGCTTTCGTGGGGGGAACGGCTACACCTTC.

The V call is TRBV7-9, the J call TRBJ1-5; D is unresolved. The CDR3 consists of 15 residues. The germline gives CDR1 SEHNR, CDR2 FQNEAQ (reference sequence). Trimming stripped 1 base from V and 2 bases from J, with 9 bases between. CDR3 nucleotides: TGTGCCAGCAGCTTAGATGGGTCTGGCAATCAGCCCCAGCATTTT. Translated, it gives CASSLDGSGNQPQHF.

The sample holds a few counts of this clone. V and J are TRBV13 and TRBJ2-2; D possibly corresponds to TRBD1 (5 bases). The CDR3 spans 15 residues. Germline CDR1 reads PRHDT; CDR2 reads FYEKMQ (reference sequence). V lost 5 bases to trimming and J lost 4 bases, with 14 bases between them. The CDR3 DNA sequence: TGTGCCAGCAGCCTCGGGCAGGGTTCCACCGGGGAGCTGTTTTTT. It translates to CASSLGQGSTGELFF.

The chain recombines TRBV11-2 with TRBJ1-2; TRBD1 is a possible D gene (5 bases). CDR3 length equals 12 residues. V lost 3 bases and J 9 bases, leaving 11 bases between the germline ends. CDR1 and CDR2 from the germline V gene are SGHAT and FQNNGV. The CDR3 loop is CASSLGPQSYTF. The CDR3 nucleotides read TGTGCCAGCAGCTTGGGGCCCCAGAGCTACACCTTC.

V and J are TRBV28 and TRBJ2-7; D unresolved. Germline CDR1 MDHEN, CDR2 SYDVKM. Trimming shortened V by 6 bases and J by 1 base, and 13 bases separated the two germline ends. The CDR3 runs to 14 residues. CDR3: CASRKFIISYEQYF. CDR3 coding DNA: TGTGCCAGCAGGAAATTTATAATATCCTACGAGCAGTACTTC.

The chain joins TRBV28 to TRBJ1-5; D perhaps matches TRBD1 (5 bases). The germline V gene has CDR1 MDHEN and CDR2 SYDVKM. The germline V and J ends were trimmed by 6 bases and 9 bases, with 12 bases remaining between them. The CDR3 spans 12 residues. The CDR3 sequence: CASSPTGRPQHF. The DNA for the CDR3 is TGTGCCAGCAGCCCGACGGGACGGCCCCAGCATTTT.

The chain combines TRBV5-4 with TRBJ2-5; perhaps TRBD1 as D (7 bases). With 0 bases removed from V and 4 bases from J, the gap between germline ends came to 19 bases. The CDR3 runs 17 residues. CDR1 is SGHNT and CDR2 is YYREEE in the germline V gene (reference sequence). The CDR3 region has the DNA TGTGCCAGCAGCTTGGCTCGTGGAGGGGGCGCAGGAGAGACCCAGTACTTC. This encodes CASSLARGGGAGETQYF.

V gene TRBV7-2 combines with J gene TRBJ2-7, with D maybe TRBD2 (6 bases). V was cut by 5 bases and J by 0 bases, with 11 bases left in between. CDR1 SGHTA and CDR2 FQGNSA come from the germline V gene. This CDR3 has 14 amino acids. The CDR3 DNA reads TGTGCCAGCAGCCCCGGGACTTTCTCCTACGAGCAGTACTTC. It encodes CASSPGTFSYEQYF. The complete variable domain, with remaining parts taken from reference TRBV7-2 and TRBJ2-7, reads GAGVSQSPSNKVTEKGKDVELRCDPISGHTALYWYRQSLGQGLEFLIYFQGNSAPDKSGLPSDRFSAERTGGSVSTLTIQRTQQEDSAVYLCASSPGTFSYEQYFGPGTRLTVT.

The chain joins TRBV5-1 to TRBJ2-2, with 7 bases identical to TRBD2. This CDR3 has 15 residues. Trimming cost V 1 base and J 6 bases; bases outside gene matches: 6. CDR1 and CDR2 from the germline V gene are SGHRS and YFSETQ. Here the CDR3 DNA reads TGCGCCAGCAGCTTGCAGGGAGCGGGGCCCGGGGAGCTGTTTTTT. This sequence encodes CASSLQGAGPGELFF.

This chain joins TRBV14 and TRBJ2-2; the match to TRBD1 covers 12 bases. Germline trimming cut 4 bases from V and 3 bases from J; bases unmatched to any gene: 3. This CDR3 has 16 amino acids. The germline CDR1 and CDR2 sequences are SGHDN and FVKESK. Written as DNA, the CDR3 is TGTGCCAGCAGCCCCGGGACAGGGGGCTACACCGGGGAGCTGTTTTTT. Translation: CASSPGTGGYTGELFF.

The chain couples TRBV7-8 to TRBJ1-1; 8 positions match TRBD1. CDR1 and CDR2 from the germline V gene are SGHVS and FQNEAQ. Losses at the gene ends were 4 bases for V and 0 bases for J; bases not matched to a gene: 13. The CDR3 consists of 18 residues. The CDR3 sequence is CASSSVRAGGGLNTEAFF. The CDR3 DNA reads TGTGCCAGCAGCTCCGTTCGTGCAGGGGGCGGCCTGAACACTGAAGCTTTCTTT. Full variable domain (outside the CDR3, taken from reference TRBV7-8 and TRBJ1-1): GAGVSQSPRYKVAKRGQDVALRCDPISGHVSLFWYQQALGQGPEFLTYFQNEAQLDKSGLPSDRFFAERPEGSVSTLKIQRTQQEDSAVYLCASSSVRAGGGLNTEAFFGQGTRLTVV.